These 18 T cell receptor beta chains were sequenced from one sample in a study of early T cells in non-severe SARS-CoV-2 infection. TCRdb passed the 5' RACE reads through MiXCR, listing each CDR3 protein once. The sample yields more than 85,000 distinct CDR3 sequences, approximately 16% seen once. The material sequenced was whole blood, taken at baseline. The receptor source for this set is an adult who was a healthcare worker with PCR-confirmed SARS-CoV-2 infection or an uninfected control (not recorded which).

This CDR3 reads CASSLLGTSGAPTDTQYF. The CDR3 nucleotides read TGTGCCAGCAGCTTGCTCGGGACTAGCGGAGCACCAACAGATACGCAGTATTTT. The chain couples TRBV7-9 to TRBJ2-3; 11 nucleotides line up with TRBD2. Germline V lookup: CDR1 SEHNR, CDR2 FQNEAQ (reference sequence). The CDR3 is 18 residues long. V shed 3 bases and J 3 bases; nucleotides not matched to a gene: 11.

The sample holds a few counts of this clonotype. The chain combines TRBV14 with TRBJ2-1; 7 nucleotides agree with TRBD2. CDR1 SGHDN and CDR2 FVKESK come from the germline V gene. This CDR3 has 15 amino acids. The trim removed 0 bases at V and 6 bases at J, leaving 5 bases unmatched. In DNA form, the CDR3 reads TGTGCCAGCAGCCAAGACGGACTAGTCTTCAATGAGCAGTTCTTC. It codes for CASSQDGLVFNEQFF.

V is TRBV10-1 and J is TRBJ1-2, with D hard to call. The germline gives CDR1 WNHNN, CDR2 SYGVQD (reference sequence). V was trimmed by 7 bases and J by 4 bases, leaving 10 bases between them. The CDR3 consists of 12 residues. The CDR3 bases are TGCGCCAGCACGGGGAAACCCTATGGCTACACCTTC. Translation gives CASTGKPYGYTF.

Here the CDR3 DNA reads TGTGCCAGCAGCGTGACAGGGAGCAATCAGCCCCAGCATTTT. It yields the protein CASSVTGSNQPQHF. J is TRBJ1-5 and V is TRBV25-1, with 7 positions matching TRBD1. V trimming: 6 bases; J trimming: 1 base; junction bases outside the gene matches: 3. There are 14 residues in the CDR3. In germline, CDR1 is MGHDK, CDR2 SYGVNS. The full variable domain, completed using reference TRBV25-1 and TRBJ1-5, is EADIYQTPRYLVIGTGKKITLECSQTMGHDKMYWYQQDPGMELHLIHYSYGVNSTEKGDLSSESTVSRIRTEHFPLTLESARPSHTSQYLCASSVTGSNQPQHFGDGTRLSIL.

The sample holds a few counts of this clonotype. The junction shows a germline mismatch at one end, possibly a read error. V gene TRBV20-1 combines with J gene TRBJ2-3, with a weak D call TRBD2 (5 bases). Germline V gene sequence: CDR1 DFQATT, CDR2 SNEGSKA (reference sequence). The CDR3 has 14 residues. CDR3 bases: TGCAGTGCAAGAGGGTCCCGGAGCACAGATACGCAGTATTTT. Its translation: CSARGSRSTDTQYF.

The chain couples TRBV20-1 to TRBJ2-1; 13 positions match TRBD2. The CDR3 sequence is 15 residues long. The germline V gene has CDR1 DFQATT and CDR2 SNEGSKA (reference sequence). V lost 4 bases to trimming and J lost 10 bases; unmatched junction nucleotides: 10. For the CDR3, the DNA is TGCAGTGCTAATTCTGGACTAGCGGGAGCAGGAGAGCAGTTCTTC. It translates to CSANSGLAGAGEQFF.

The genes are TRBV14 and TRBJ1-3; D is uncertain. The germline CDR1 and CDR2 sequences are SGHDN and FVKESK. V lost 1 base and J lost 0, with 7 bases in between. CDR3 length equals 15 residues. The CDR3 DNA reads TGTGCCAGCAGCCAAGCCGGTTCCTCTGGAAACACCATATATTTT. This sequence encodes CASSQAGSSGNTIYF.

The chain joins TRBV12-3 or TRBV12-4 to TRBJ2-2, with D unclear. V was cut by 6 bases and J by 1 base, with 18 bases left in between. This CDR3 spans 17 amino acids. CDR3 protein: CASSLGIRSQNTGELFF. The CDR3 bases are TGTGCCAGCAGCCTCGGTATTCGGAGCCAGAACACCGGGGAGCTGTTTTTT.

This chain connects TRBV12-3 or TRBV12-4 to TRBJ2-5; TRBD2 matches 8 bases. J lost 5 bases, V lost 4 bases, and 9 bases had no gene match. The CDR3 loop spans 15 amino acids. The CDR3 is CASSSPGTSGETQYF. Written as DNA, the CDR3 is TGTGCCAGCAGTTCCCCCGGGACTAGTGGGGAGACCCAGTACTTC.

For this clonotype: One end of the junction fails to match germline, which may point to a read error. The chain couples TRBV6-2 or TRBV6-3 to TRBJ2-1; possible D gene TRBD1, 6 bases. Germline V CDR1 and CDR2: MNHEY, SVGEGT. The CDR3 is 11 amino acids. As DNA, the CDR3 is TGTGCCAGCAGTTACGCCCGGGACACAATCTTC. Translation: CASSYARDTIF.

The rearrangement joins TRBV3-1 to TRBJ2-3; weak D call: TRBD2 (5 bases). V was shortened by 7 bases and J by 6 bases, with 20 bases between the two germline ends. This CDR3 has 15 amino acids. Looked up from germline, CDR1 is LGHDT and CDR2 is YNNKEL (reference sequence). The CDR3 region has the DNA TGTGCCAGCACCACCCACCGGGGAGATGGGGATACGCAGTATTTT. Translation gives CASTTHRGDGDTQYF.

This clonotype was detected a few times. The junction departs from the called germline gene at one end, perhaps through a read error. The rearrangement uses TRBV12-3 or TRBV12-4 and TRBJ2-3; D is possibly TRBD1 or TRBD2 (5 bases each). This CDR3 has 15 residues. The CDR3 loop is CASSRGHLRIARTSF. The CDR3 DNA sequence: TGTGCCAGCAGCCGCGGACACCTTCGGATAGCGCGTACTTCCTTT.

The chain links TRBV3-1 to TRBJ2-3, with 12 bases aligning to TRBD2. Trimming at V came to 5 bases and at J to 3 bases, leaving 9 bases not matched to a gene. Germline CDR1 is LGHDT and CDR2 is YNNKEL (reference sequence). The CDR3 loop spans 17 amino acids. CDR3 amino acids: CASSSTSGSGQTDTQYF. For the CDR3, the DNA is TGTGCCAGCAGCTCGACTAGCGGGAGCGGACAGACAGATACGCAGTATTTT.

This clonotype turned up a few times. The V gene is TRBV5-4, the J gene TRBJ1-3; D is ambiguous. Germline CDR1 is SGHNT and CDR2 is YYREEE (reference sequence). Trimming took off 1 base at V and 0 bases at J, with 14 bases between the two ends. The CDR3 covers 17 residues. The CDR3 loop is CASSLIPQSYSGNTIYF. The CDR3 DNA is TGTGCCAGCAGCTTGATTCCTCAGAGCTACTCTGGAAACACCATATATTTT.

In its sample, this clonotype was seen a few times. The chain uses TRBV3-1 and TRBJ2-2; 9 bases match TRBD2. Germline V gene sequence: CDR1 LGHDT, CDR2 YNNKEL (reference sequence). CDR3 length: 17 amino acids. Germline trimming cut 1 base from V and 4 bases from J; bases unmatched to any gene: 7. CDR3 DNA: TGTGCCAGCAGCCAAGGAAGACTAGCGGAGCTCACCGGGGAGCTGTTTTTT. Amino acids: CASSQGRLAELTGELFF. Full variable domain (missing parts from reference TRBV3-1 and TRBJ2-2): DTAVSQTPKYLVTQMGNDKSIKCEQNLGHDTMYWYKQDSKKFLKIMFSYNNKELIINETVPNRFSPKSPDKAHLNLHINSLELGDSAVYFCASSQGRLAELTGELFFGEGSRLTVL.

Note on this clonotype: Being one base from a much bigger clone, this may be a read error. This chain joins TRBV28 and TRBJ2-7; no definite D call. The CDR3 length is 13 residues. The germline V and J ends were trimmed by 3 bases and 3 bases, with 9 bases remaining between them. Germline V CDR1 and CDR2: MDHEN, SYDVKM. The CDR3 sequence is CASSFRTNYEQYF. The CDR3 DNA reads TGTGCCAGCAGTTTTAGGACCAACTACGAGCAGTACTTC.

A few counts support this clonotype. The rearrangement joins TRBV28 to TRBJ2-3; D gene unclear. The CDR3 spans 15 residues. Trimming pared 7 bases from V and 2 bases from J, leaving 16 bases between. CDR1 is MDHEN, CDR2 SYDVKM, per germline. The CDR3, as DNA: TGTGCCAGCACAACGCATGGGCGATTCACAGATACGCAGTATTTT. Protein product: CASTTHGRFTDTQYF. Looking up the rest from reference TRBV28 and TRBJ2-3 gives the full variable domain: DVKVTQSSRYLVKRTGEKVFLECVQDMDHENMFWYRQDPGLGLRLIYFSYDVKMKEKGDIPEGYSVSREKKERFSLILESASTNQTSMYLCASTTHGRFTDTQYFGPGTRLTVL.

In its sample, this clonotype was seen a few times. The V gene is TRBV7-9, the J gene TRBJ1-4; 7 bases match TRBD1. The CDR3 length is 14 residues. CDR1 and CDR2 (germline): SEHNR, FQNEAQ (reference sequence). The trim removed 5 bases at V and 7 bases at J, leaving 7 bases unmatched. DNA for the CDR3: TGTGCCAGCAGCAGTGACAGGGAAGGTGAAAAACTGTTTTTT. It yields the protein CASSSDREGEKLFF.